The T cell receptor beta chain under discussion was sequenced for a study of cytomegalovirus exposure and HLA in healthy donors (dated 2017 in TCRdb). Looking at the study overall: An earlier analysis of some 600 of the donors reported approximately 260 Gb of sequence data and 90 million to 120 million unique TCR beta sequences obtained from approximately 180 million T cells. Because of strong linkage in the cohort, a handful of DR-DQ haplotypes were treated as single units for association and clustering. The study aimed to test whether cataloging public T cell receptors could reveal signatures of past pathogen exposure. Of the roughly 400 genotyped donors, 81% were placed in the genetic ancestry cluster associated with self-reported Caucasian donors. About 300 gigabases of sequencing data and tens of millions of unique TCR sequences made up an early release that covered about 640 HLA-typed donors. All discovery cohort repertoires had been generated using a single sequencing platform. Genome-wide SNP genotypes for about 60% of the 666 donors were used in a later genetic analysis, which treated that subset as a discovery cohort. Among 300 to 500 genotyped donors of the cohort, an average of approximately 240,000 unique TCR beta nucleotide sequences was sequenced per donor, of which about 19% were non-productive. An earlier analysis of some 500 of the donors applied high-throughput TCR beta sequencing to assess whether each TCR beta V gene segment acted as functional or pseudogenic. The study combined high-throughput TCR immunosequencing, statistical association of individual TCRs with disease status, and machine learning to predict cytomegalovirus infection status. Both class I and class II loci were covered by HLA typing, at four-digit resolution. Using immunosequencing, the study profiled T cell repertoires from 500 to 800 subjects and related those repertoires to cytomegalovirus serostatus. Donor age, sex, ethnicity and CMV serostatus were compiled together with the repertoire data. Typing coverage differed by locus: A, B, C, DRB1 and DQB1 were typed in roughly 620-640 donors, DQA1 in 522, DPA1 in approximately 610, and DPB1 in 472. A later analysis re-analyzed previously published TCR beta repertoires from approximately 700 donors and added high-resolution HLA genotyping to study TCR occurrence patterns. The later analysis used no new phenotypic data to find candidate immune exposures, relying instead on TCR beta sequences and their occurrence across donors. Besides the first cohort of approximately 670 subjects, a separate validation cohort made up of 90 to 150 different subjects was used.

CDR1 and CDR2 are drawn from the germline V gene (reference sequence): MNHNY, SVGAGI. Reading from cysteine to phenylalanine, the CDR3 counts 14 amino acids. Of the read, only the CDR3 DNA is kept; its 42 bases are in frame from base 1. V drops 7 bases and J drops 4 bases, leaving 13 bases in between. The cohort consisted of hundreds of healthy bone marrow donors. Cohort members were all nominally healthy when sampled, although unrecorded immune exposures were likely present. The donor tested CMV seronegative and was one of the 352 seronegative cohort members. A peripheral blood sample was collected from each donor, and TCR beta sequencing was performed on peripheral blood mononuclear cells. The Qiagen DNeasy Blood Extraction Kit was used to extract genomic DNA from the blood cell samples. Broad study findings and their caveats: CMV serostatus was the only immune exposure information available for the cohort. A further reported finding was that TCR beta sequences accurately predicted the HLA-A and HLA-B alleles for most subjects in the first cohort. Compared with equally common non-associated chains, HLA-associated TCR beta chains in a later analysis were more clonally expanded and had lower generation probabilities. The presence/absence analyses assumed that sequencing depth was roughly uniform across donors, and that assumption may not be true. V-gene and J-gene trimming of TCR beta chains was associated with a missense DCLRE1C variant in a later genetic analysis, and the association was replicated in an independent cohort. Only TCR beta chains were sequenced in this cohort, and the absence of alpha or paired-chain data limited detectable features. In a later analysis, TCR association rates were found to vary across HLA loci, with the most associated TCRs seen for DRB1 alleles and the fewest for HLA-C alleles. Linkage disequilibrium might explain the correlated functional status among segregating V segments, but an unknown experimental factor could not be ruled out. Because counts were too low, 15 or so rarely observed V segments, including chromosome 9 orphons, were excluded from the earlier analysis of around 640 of the donors. The study listed 150 to 200 TCR beta chains as associated with cytomegalovirus. While some public TCRs were present in many individuals, most TCR sequences turned up only very rarely across donors. A cluster of highly shared sequence variants was judged likely to be a technical artifact of the sequencing pipeline. According to a later genetic analysis, donors in an Asian-associated ancestry cluster had fewer N-insertions in productive TCRs than the approximately 670-donor mean. Because some donors lacked HLA typing at each locus, the association tests relied only on the typed subset. In an earlier analysis of around 500 of the donors, most TCR beta V segments appeared in productive rearrangements about 87% or about 30% of the time, broadly matching IMGT annotations. The authors suggested that the approach could potentially be generalized to other disease states and immunological phenotypes. In vitro tests confirmed that a few of the cytomegalovirus-associated TCR beta chains recognize cytomegalovirus antigens. Assigning TCR associations to individual alleles was difficult when HLA alleles, especially DR and DQ, strongly co-occurred. The classifier was reported to diagnose cytomegalovirus status with high specificity and sensitivity in both the original and validation cohorts. A later analysis found that most CMV-associated TCR beta chains appeared HLA-restricted, with HLA associations seemingly driven largely by CMV exposure. In a later analysis, around 17,000 TCR beta sequences were associated with specific HLA alleles at a false discovery rate of 0.05. Some IMGT-functional V segments, including TRBV6-2 and TRBV6-3, could not be told apart with the 87-base-pair reads, so those segments were excluded. According to a later analysis, parvovirus B19, influenza, CMV and Epstein-Barr virus appeared linked to several top co-occurrence clusters.

Library preparation used the immunoSEQ multiplex PCR assay. A mixture of 60 forward primers for TCR Vbeta segments and 13 reverse primers for TCR Jbeta segments was used in the multiplex PCR. The CDR3 region of rearranged TCR beta genes was amplified from genomic DNA with a multiplex PCR assay. On the Illumina HiSeq System, the amplified TCR beta libraries were sequenced as 87-base-pair reads. The study's processing was this. A later analysis tallied roughly 78 million unique TCR beta chains across the 610 or so repertoires, and approximately 9.9 million of those chains were shared by two or more donors. Raw reads were error-corrected and collapsed into unique sequences by a nearest-neighbor algorithm in which closely related sequences were merged to remove PCR and sequencing errors. To assign V, D and J gene segments, CDR3 sequences were aligned to IMGT reference sequences. For a sequence to be retained, a match of at least six nucleotides to both a V gene segment and a J gene segment was required. A rearrangement was called productive if the CDR3 had no stop codons and remained in frame with V and J, and every other rearrangement was called non-productive. CDR3 was defined by IMGT convention, running from the second conserved V-encoded cysteine to the conserved J-encoded phenylalanine. Sequences without an unambiguous match to a single V gene segment were excluded from the earlier analysis of several hundred of the donors. An earlier analysis of some 500 of the donors classified V segments as functional when productive rearrangements were above 56.7% and as segregating when the standard deviation between donors was above 5%. To diagnose cytomegalovirus status from the catalog of TCR beta chain sequences, a statistical classification framework was built. V and J gene assignment, in a later analysis, came from comparing TCR nucleotide sequences with IMGT/GENE-DB human TR gene sequences. In a later analysis, CDR3 sequences and most-parsimonious VDJ recombination scenarios were assigned using the TCRdist pipeline. In a later analysis, every TCR beta chain was defined by the combination of its CDR3 amino acid sequence and its V-gene family, and reads without a unique V-gene family were dropped. As a way to deal with suspected cross-contamination and a sequencing artifact, a later analysis dropped 450 to 600 nucleotide sequences that were highly shared and had low generation probability. In a later analysis, a clonal expansion index was calculated for each public chain from normalized within-repertoire ranks of inferred template counts. In a later analysis, generation probabilities were computed with a VDJ recombination model fitted to out-of-frame rearrangements, and the resulting probabilities were checked against IGoR. In a later analysis, TCR-TCR, TCR-HLA and TCR-CMV co-occurrence was scored with hypergeometric tests, and a repertoire-size bias correction was applied to TCR pairs. In a later analysis, false discovery rates were estimated by permuting HLA or CMV assignments 20 times. In a later analysis, co-occurring TCRs were grouped using DBSCAN, and TCRdist sequence similarity was added for clustering within HLA-allele-positive subsets. Co-occurrence clustering excluded repertoires with fewer than 30,000 or more than 120,000 public chains, plus five with anomalous nucleotide sharing. This immuneACCESS table, as held by TCRdb, lists in-frame sequences with V and J called but not all clones. Of the missing ones, under half trace to an unresolved V gene in checked studies; the others have no known cause. The V and J calls and clone size were taken over from that table, and D and trimming were inferred from the DNA. This sample gives around 36,000 clones in total; 80% to 90% of them show up just once. Roughly 10% of the sample is in the top ten clones.

This clone was counted between two and nine times. Its antigen has not been determined. No base quality information exists; no much larger clone differs at one position. Rearrangement joined TRBV6-6 to TRBJ2-2; the D segment could be TRBD1, given 6 matching bases. This receptor was identified in a middle-aged woman in good health and CMV-seronegative. What was sequenced was PBMCs. The DNA is as follows: TGTGCCAGCACGGCAGGGGCGACCACCGGGGAGCTGTTTTTT. The encoded protein is CASTAGATTGELFF.